These 6 T cell receptor beta chains originate from one sample sequenced in a study of T cell responses to AZD1222 COVID-19 vaccine. Sequencing was performed with immunoSEQ multiplex PCR; in TCRdb, only in-frame clones are kept and a portion is missing. Here the sample spans about 200,000 clones, approximately 90% being singletons. The source was peripheral blood, collected 28 days after the second dose of the MenACWY control vaccine. The receptors stem from an adult who received the MenACWY meningococcal vaccine as a control.

The rearrangement links TRBV30 to TRBJ2-3; 13 nucleotides align to TRBD2. Germline CDR1 GTSNPN, CDR2 SVGIG (reference sequence). V gave up 5 bases and J gave up 1 base; unmatched junction bases: 6. The CDR3 is made up of 16 amino acids. Here the CDR3 reads CAWAPGLAGGTDTQYF. The CDR3 DNA reads TGTGCCTGGGCCCCAGGACTAGCGGGAGGCACAGATACGCAGTATTTT. Full variable domain (outside the CDR3, taken from reference TRBV30 and TRBJ2-3): SQTIHQWPATLVQPVGSPLSLECTVEGTSNPNLYWYRQAAGRGLQLLFYSVGIGQISSEVPQNLSASRPQDRQFILSSKKLLLSDSGFYLCAWAPGLAGGTDTQYFGPGTRLTVL.

The genes are TRBV19 and TRBJ2-3, with 8 bases matching TRBD1. The ends lost 5 bases at V and 7 bases at J; junction bases unmatched: 14. In germline, CDR1 is LNHDA, CDR2 SQIVND (reference sequence). The CDR3 covers 16 residues. CDR3 loop: CASSPPGQGARNTQYF. The CDR3 nucleotides read TGTGCCAGTAGTCCCCCGGGGCAGGGGGCGCGGAATACGCAGTATTTT. Full variable domain (missing parts from reference TRBV19 and TRBJ2-3): DGGITQSPKYLFRKEGQNVTLSCEQNLNHDAMYWYRQDPGQGLRLIYYSQIVNDFQKGDIAEGYSVSREKKESFPLTVTSAQKNPTAFYLCASSPPGQGARNTQYFGPGTRLTVL.

This rearrangement joins TRBV3-1 (or the pseudogene TRBV3-2) to TRBJ2-2; no clear D gene. CDR3 size: 16 residues. Germline values: CDR1 LGHDT, CDR2 YNNKEL (reference sequence). The V end lost 4 bases, the J end lost 4 bases, and 16 bases lay between the germline ends. The CDR3: CASSPKKTPFTGELFF. CDR3 in DNA: TGTGCCAGCAGCCCGAAAAAAACTCCCTTCACCGGGGAGCTGTTTTTT.

V is TRBV6-2 or TRBV6-3 and J is TRBJ1-1; D is unclear. CDR3 length: 12 residues. With 6 bases removed from V and 10 bases from J, the gap between germline ends came to 15 bases. Looked up from germline, CDR1 is MNHEY and CDR2 is SVGEGT. CDR3 loop: CASSLGTSGAFF. The CDR3 DNA is TGTGCCAGCAGCTTAGGAACGAGTGGAGCTTTCTTT.

The chain couples TRBV4-3 to TRBJ1-5; D unclear. The CDR3 runs to 13 residues. Deletions cut 2 bases from V and 7 bases from J, with 9 bases between. CDR1 and CDR2 (germline): LGHNA, YSLEER. For the CDR3, the DNA is TGCGCCAGCAGCCAACGGGCGAGCCAGCCCCAGCATTTT. Protein: CASSQRASQPQHF.

This clone has just a few counts. The CDR3 region is CASSQGYNQPQHF. DNA of the CDR3: TGTGCCAGCAGCCAGGGCTACAATCAGCCCCAGCATTTT. The chain joins TRBV3-1 (or the pseudogene TRBV3-2) to TRBJ1-5; the D is unclear. Germline CDR1 reads LGHDT; CDR2 reads YNNKEL (reference sequence). This CDR3 is built from 13 residues. V lost 3 bases and J lost 3, with 6 bases in between.